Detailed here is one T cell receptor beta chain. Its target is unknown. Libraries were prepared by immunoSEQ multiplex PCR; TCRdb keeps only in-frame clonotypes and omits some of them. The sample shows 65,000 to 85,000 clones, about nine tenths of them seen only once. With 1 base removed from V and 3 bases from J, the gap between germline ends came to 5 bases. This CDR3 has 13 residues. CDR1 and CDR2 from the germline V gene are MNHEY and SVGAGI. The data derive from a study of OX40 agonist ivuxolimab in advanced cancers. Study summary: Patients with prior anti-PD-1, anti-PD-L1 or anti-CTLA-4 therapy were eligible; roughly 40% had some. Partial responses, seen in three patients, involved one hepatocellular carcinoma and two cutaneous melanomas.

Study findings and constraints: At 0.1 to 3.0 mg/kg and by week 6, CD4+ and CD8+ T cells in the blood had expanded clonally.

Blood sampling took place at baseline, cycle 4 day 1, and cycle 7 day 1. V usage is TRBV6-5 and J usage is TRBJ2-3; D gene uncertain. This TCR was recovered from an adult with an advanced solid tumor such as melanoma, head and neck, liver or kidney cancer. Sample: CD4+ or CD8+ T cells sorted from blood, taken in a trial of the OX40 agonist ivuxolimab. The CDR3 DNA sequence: TGTGCCAGCAGTTACTATAGGACAGATACGCAGTATTTT. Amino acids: CASSYYRTDTQYF.